Each of the 8 T cell receptor beta chains below was sequenced from the same sample in a study of blood T cell repertoires in COVID-19. Using immunoSEQ multiplex PCR, the repertoire was profiled, and TCRdb retains in-frame clones only, with some absent. The table records about 7,700 clones, roughly 88% of them present only once. Sequencing input: peripheral blood. The receptor set was obtained from a woman between 50 and 59 years old with active or convalescent COVID-19.

The chain couples TRBV18 to TRBJ2-4; 8 nucleotides line up with TRBD2. V lost 8 bases to trimming and J lost 8 bases; unmatched junction nucleotides: 8. The CDR3 runs to 13 residues. CDR1 and CDR2 from the germline V gene are KGHSH and LQKENI. Written as DNA, the CDR3 is TGTGCCAGCGCCGGACTAGCTTTAGACATTCAGTACTTC. It is translated as CASAGLALDIQYF.

J is TRBJ1-3 and V is TRBV19; D gene uncertain. Trimming took 7 bases from V and 0 from J, leaving 13 bases between them. Germline values: CDR1 LNHDA, CDR2 SQIVND (reference sequence). The CDR3 loop spans 15 amino acids. CDR3 in DNA: TGTGCCAGTACCCCGACACCGAGCTCTGGAAACACCATATATTTT. The encoded protein is CASTPTPSSGNTIYF.

The gene calls are TRBV13 and TRBJ1-5, with a possible D match to TRBD1 (5 bases). The V end lost 0 bases, the J end lost 5 bases, and 11 bases lay between the germline ends. CDR3 size: 15 residues. Germline V lookup: CDR1 PRHDT, CDR2 FYEKMQ (reference sequence). DNA for the CDR3: TGTGCCAGCAGCTTAGGTCGGGGGACCTATCAGCCCCAGCATTTT. Translation gives CASSLGRGTYQPQHF. The full variable domain, its missing parts supplied by reference TRBV13 and TRBJ1-5, is AAGVIQSPRHLIKEKRETATLKCYPIPRHDTVYWYQQGPGQDPQFLISFYEKMQSDKGSIPDRFSAQQFSDYHSELNMSSLELGDSALYFCASSLGRGTYQPQHFGDGTRLSIL.

This clone was found once. V gene TRBV6-5 combines with J gene TRBJ2-1; unclear D gene. The CDR3 runs 14 residues. In germline, CDR1 is MNHEY, CDR2 SVGAGI. V was pared by 2 bases and J by 6 bases, with 11 bases between. The CDR3 nucleotides read TGTGCCAGCAGTTACCTCATGACACCCAATGAGCAGTTCTTC. Translation gives CASSYLMTPNEQFF.

The chain couples TRBV11-3 to TRBJ2-7; 8 positions agree with TRBD1. This CDR3 region has 15 residues. Germline V gene lookup returns CDR1 SGHNT and CDR2 YENEEA. The V segment lost 0 bases and the J segment 4 bases; nucleotides outside the gene matches: 5. The CDR3: CASSLDGQGGYEQYF. CDR3 DNA sequence: TGTGCCAGCAGCTTAGATGGACAGGGAGGTTACGAGCAGTACTTC.

The rearrangement joins TRBV7-6 to TRBJ2-3, with 8 positions matching TRBD2. The CDR3 covers 15 residues. Germline CDR1 SGHVS, CDR2 FNYEAQ. Trimming cost V 0 bases and J 4 bases; bases outside gene matches: 3. CDR3 sequence: CASSLARGLADTQYF. CDR3 sequence (DNA): TGTGCCAGCAGCTTAGCGCGGGGACTAGCAGATACGCAGTATTTT.

This chain uses TRBV5-1 with TRBJ1-6; D ambiguous. CDR1 and CDR2 (germline): SGHRS, YFSETQ. This CDR3 is 15 amino acids long. V dropped 0 bases and J dropped 8 bases, with 12 bases sitting between them. CDR3 DNA sequence: TGCGCCAGCAGCTTGGGTCGGGGAGGAGATTCACCCCTCCACTTT. It encodes CASSLGRGGDSPLHF.

The CDR3: CAISVQGGNEQFF. The CDR3, as DNA: TGTGCCATCAGTGTTCAGGGGGGAAATGAGCAGTTCTTC. The chain carries TRBV10-3 and TRBJ2-1; the D gene is possibly TRBD1 (7 bases). The V end lost 4 bases, the J end lost 7 bases, and 11 bases lay between the germline ends. The CDR3 length is 13 residues. CDR1 ENHRY and CDR2 SYGVKD come from the germline V gene.